This record covers a single TCR beta chain. Antigen: not known. Germline V gene data show CDR1 as LGHNA and CDR2 as YNFKEQ. V trimming: 1 base; J trimming: 10 bases; junction bases outside the gene matches: 12. The CDR3 sequence is 16 residues long. In the PCR, 60 Vbeta and 13 Jbeta primers were used. Using immunoSEQ multiplex PCR, the repertoire was profiled, and TCRdb retains in-frame clones only, with some absent. The sample has some 150,000 clones, about 59% seen once. The data derive from a study of cytomegalovirus exposure and HLA in healthy donors. Turning to the study itself: A prior study identified 117 million unique TCR beta sequences from 200 million or so T cells. Overall study findings and caveats: Per a later analysis, 18,000 or so TCR beta sequences showed association with HLA alleles at 0.05 false discovery rate. Listed as cytomegalovirus-associated were 150 to 200 TCR beta chains. One cluster of highly shared sequence variants probably arose as a sequencing artifact.

The receptor's source is a man in his forties or fifties in good health and CMV-seronegative. The chain employs TRBV4-2 and TRBJ2-1, with 8 bases that match TRBD2. The sample was PBMCs. CDR3 amino acids: CASSQGISGIDREQFF. In DNA form, the CDR3 reads TGTGCCAGCAGCCAAGGGATTAGCGGGATAGATCGAGAGCAGTTCTTC.